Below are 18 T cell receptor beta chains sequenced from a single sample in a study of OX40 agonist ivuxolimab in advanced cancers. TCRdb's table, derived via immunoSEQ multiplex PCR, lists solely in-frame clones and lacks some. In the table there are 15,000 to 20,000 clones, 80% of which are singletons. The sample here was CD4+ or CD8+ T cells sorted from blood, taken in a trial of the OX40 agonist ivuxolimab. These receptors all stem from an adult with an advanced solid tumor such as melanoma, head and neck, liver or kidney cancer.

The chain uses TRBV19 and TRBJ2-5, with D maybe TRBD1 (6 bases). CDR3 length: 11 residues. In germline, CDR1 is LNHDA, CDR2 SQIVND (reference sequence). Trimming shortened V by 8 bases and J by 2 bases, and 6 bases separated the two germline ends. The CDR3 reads CASGQQETQYF. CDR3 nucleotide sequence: TGTGCCAGTGGACAGCAAGAGACCCAGTACTTC.

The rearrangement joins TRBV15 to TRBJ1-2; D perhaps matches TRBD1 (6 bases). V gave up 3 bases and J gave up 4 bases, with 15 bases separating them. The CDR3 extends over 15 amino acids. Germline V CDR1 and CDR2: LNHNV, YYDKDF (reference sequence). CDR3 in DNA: TGTGCCACCAGCAGTCCCTCGGGACAAGTCTATGGCTACACCTTC. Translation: CATSSPSGQVYGYTF. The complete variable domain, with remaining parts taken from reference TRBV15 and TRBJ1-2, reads DAMVIQNPRYQVTQFGKPVTLSCSQTLNHNVMYWYQQKSSQAPKLLFHYYDKDFNNEADTPDNFQSRRPNTSFCFLDIRSPGLGDTAMYLCATSSPSGQVYGYTFGSGTRLTVV.

The DNA of the CDR3 is TGTGCCACCCTTGGGGGGACTGAAGCTTTCTTT. Amino acids: CATLGGTEAFF. This sequence joins TRBV10-3 and TRBJ1-1, with D possibly being TRBD1 (5 bases). Germline loops: CDR1 ENHRY, CDR2 SYGVKD. The CDR3 covers 11 residues. Trimming pared 10 bases from V and 5 bases from J, leaving 11 bases between.

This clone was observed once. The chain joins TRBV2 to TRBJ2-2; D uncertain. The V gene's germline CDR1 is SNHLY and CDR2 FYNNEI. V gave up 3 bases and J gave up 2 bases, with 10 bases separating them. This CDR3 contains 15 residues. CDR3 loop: CASSDVSDNTGELFF. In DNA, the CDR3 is TGTGCCAGCAGTGACGTGTCGGACAACACCGGGGAGCTGTTTTTT.

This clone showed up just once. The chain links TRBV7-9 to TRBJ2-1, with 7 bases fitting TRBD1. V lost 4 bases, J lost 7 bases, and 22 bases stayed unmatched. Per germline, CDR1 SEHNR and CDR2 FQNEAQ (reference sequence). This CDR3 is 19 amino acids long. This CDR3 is CASSSPIRIDRVVRNEQFF. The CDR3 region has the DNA TGTGCCAGCAGCTCCCCGATTCGGATCGACAGGGTGGTAAGGAATGAGCAGTTCTTC.

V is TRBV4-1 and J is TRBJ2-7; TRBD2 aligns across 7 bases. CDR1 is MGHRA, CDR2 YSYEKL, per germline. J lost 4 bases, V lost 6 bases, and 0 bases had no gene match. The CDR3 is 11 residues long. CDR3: CASRGGYEQYF. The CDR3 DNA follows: TGCGCCAGCAGGGGGGGGTACGAGCAGTACTTC.

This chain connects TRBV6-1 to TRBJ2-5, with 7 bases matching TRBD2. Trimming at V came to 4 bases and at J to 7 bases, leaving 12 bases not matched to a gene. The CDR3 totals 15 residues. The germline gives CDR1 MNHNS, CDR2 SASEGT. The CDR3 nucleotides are TGTGCCAGCAGTGGCTGGGGGGGGGACCTGGGGACCCAGTACTTC. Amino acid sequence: CASSGWGGDLGTQYF.

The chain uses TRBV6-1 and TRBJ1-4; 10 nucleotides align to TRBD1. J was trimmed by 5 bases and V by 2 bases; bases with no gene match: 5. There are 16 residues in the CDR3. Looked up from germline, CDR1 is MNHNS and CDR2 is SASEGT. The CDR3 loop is CASSEPPGQGNEKLFF. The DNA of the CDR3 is TGTGCCAGCAGTGAACCCCCGGGACAGGGGAATGAAAAACTGTTTTTT.

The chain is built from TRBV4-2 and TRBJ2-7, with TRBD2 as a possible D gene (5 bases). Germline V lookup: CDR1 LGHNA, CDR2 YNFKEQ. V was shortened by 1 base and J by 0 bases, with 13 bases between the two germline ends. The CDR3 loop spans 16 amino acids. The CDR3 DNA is TGTGCCAGCAGCCAAGCCCTTGAGGGCCCCTCCTACGAGCAGTACTTC. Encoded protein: CASSQALEGPSYEQYF.

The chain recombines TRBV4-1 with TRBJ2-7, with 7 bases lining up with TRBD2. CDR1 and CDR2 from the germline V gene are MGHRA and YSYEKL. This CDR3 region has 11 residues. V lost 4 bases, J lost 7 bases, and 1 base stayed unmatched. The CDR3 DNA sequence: TGCGCCAGCAGCCTCGGGGGGGAGCAGTACTTC. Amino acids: CASSLGGEQYF.

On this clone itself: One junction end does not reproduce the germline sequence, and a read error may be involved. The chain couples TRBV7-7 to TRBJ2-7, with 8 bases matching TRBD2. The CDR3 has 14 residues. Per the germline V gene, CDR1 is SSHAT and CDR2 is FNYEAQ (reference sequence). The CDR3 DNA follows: TGTGCTAGCAGCGGCGGGGGGAACTCCTACGAGCAGTACTTC. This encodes CASSGGGNSYEQYF.

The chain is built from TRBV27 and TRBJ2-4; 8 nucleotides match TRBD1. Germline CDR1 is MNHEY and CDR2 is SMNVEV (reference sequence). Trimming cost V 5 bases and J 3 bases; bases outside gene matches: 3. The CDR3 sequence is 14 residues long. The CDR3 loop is CASSDRGDKNIQYF. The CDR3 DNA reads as TGTGCCAGCAGTGACAGGGGAGACAAAAACATTCAGTACTTC.

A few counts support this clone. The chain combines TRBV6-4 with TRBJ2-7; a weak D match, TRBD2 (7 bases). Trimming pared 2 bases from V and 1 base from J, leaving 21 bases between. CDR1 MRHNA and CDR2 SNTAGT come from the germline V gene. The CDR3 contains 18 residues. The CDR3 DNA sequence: TGTGCCAGCAGTGACCCCCCCCGCGGGGGCGCGTGGTCCTACGAGCAGTACTTC. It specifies CASSDPPRGGAWSYEQYF.

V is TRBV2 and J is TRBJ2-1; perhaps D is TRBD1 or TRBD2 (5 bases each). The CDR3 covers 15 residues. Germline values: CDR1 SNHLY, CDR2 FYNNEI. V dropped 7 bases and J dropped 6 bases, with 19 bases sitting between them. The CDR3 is CASTLGASSSNEQFF. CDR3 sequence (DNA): TGTGCCAGCACCCTCGGGGCTAGTAGCTCCAATGAGCAGTTCTTC. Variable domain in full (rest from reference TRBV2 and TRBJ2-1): EPEVTQTPSHQVTQMGQEVILRCVPISNHLYFYWYRQILGQKVEFLVSFYNNEISEKSEIFDDQFSVERPDGSNFTLKIRSTKLEDSAMYFCASTLGASSSNEQFFGPGTRLTVL.

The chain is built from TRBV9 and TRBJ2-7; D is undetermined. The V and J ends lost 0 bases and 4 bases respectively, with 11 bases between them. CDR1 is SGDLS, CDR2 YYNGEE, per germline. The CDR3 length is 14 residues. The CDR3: CASSVGFNAYEQYF. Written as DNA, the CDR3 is TGTGCCAGCAGCGTAGGGTTCAATGCTTACGAGCAGTACTTC.

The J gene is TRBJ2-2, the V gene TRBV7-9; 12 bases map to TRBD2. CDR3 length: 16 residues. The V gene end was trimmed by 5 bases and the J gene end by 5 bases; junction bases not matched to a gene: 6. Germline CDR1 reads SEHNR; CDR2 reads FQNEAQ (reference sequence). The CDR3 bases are TGTGCCAGCAGCGCGAGACTAGCGGGGGATACCGGGGAGCTGTTTTTT. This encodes CASSARLAGDTGELFF.

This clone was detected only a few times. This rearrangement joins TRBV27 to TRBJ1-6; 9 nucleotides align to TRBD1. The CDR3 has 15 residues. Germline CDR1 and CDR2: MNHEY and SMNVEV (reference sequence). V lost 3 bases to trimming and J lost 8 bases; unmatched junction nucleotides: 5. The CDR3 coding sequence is TGTGCCAGCAGTTTTGGGACAGGGAAGCATTCACCCCTCCACTTT. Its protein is CASSFGTGKHSPLHF.

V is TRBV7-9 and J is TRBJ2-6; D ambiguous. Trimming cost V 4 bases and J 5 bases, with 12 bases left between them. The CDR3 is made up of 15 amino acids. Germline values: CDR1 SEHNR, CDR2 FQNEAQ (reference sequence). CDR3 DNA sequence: TGTGCCAGCAGCTACCCCGCCGGGCGGGCCAACGTCCTGACTTTC. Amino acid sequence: CASSYPAGRANVLTF.